This T cell receptor beta chain was profiled in a study of Ad26.COV2.S vaccination and SARS-CoV-2 variants. Across the whole study: The donor participated in the COV1001 trial, in its Ad26.COV2.S arm. Ad26.COV2.S given intramuscularly, once or twice 56 days apart. General study findings and limits: Following vaccination, spike-specific CD8+ and CD4+ T cell responses reportedly exhibited substantial breadth.

In the case of this clone: Its target is not known.

Treatment specified: roughly 20 received Ad26.COV2.S at low or high dose, single or two shots; 5 received placebo; per-sample allocation not given. Sampling was done on day 63 after the first vaccine or placebo injection. Vaccine was an Ad26 vector expressing Wuhan-strain SARS-CoV-2 spike. This CDR3 is 13 amino acids long. Germline-derived CDR1 and CDR2 are SGDLS and YYNGEE. V gave up 3 bases and J gave up 1 base, with 7 bases separating them. The protocol was immunoSEQ multiplex PCR, while the TCRdb copy is restricted to in-frame clones and leaves out a portion. The table records 380,000 or so clones, roughly 80% of them present only once.

The gene calls are TRBV9 and TRBJ1-2; no definite D call. The source is a person aged 18-65 years who received the Ad26.COV2.S COVID-19 vaccine or a placebo. The sequences come from peripheral blood, collected in a trial of Ad26.COV2.S vaccine versus placebo. In nucleotides, the CDR3 is TGTGCCAGCAGCGAGGTACATAACTATGGCTACACCTTC. Translation gives CASSEVHNYGYTF.